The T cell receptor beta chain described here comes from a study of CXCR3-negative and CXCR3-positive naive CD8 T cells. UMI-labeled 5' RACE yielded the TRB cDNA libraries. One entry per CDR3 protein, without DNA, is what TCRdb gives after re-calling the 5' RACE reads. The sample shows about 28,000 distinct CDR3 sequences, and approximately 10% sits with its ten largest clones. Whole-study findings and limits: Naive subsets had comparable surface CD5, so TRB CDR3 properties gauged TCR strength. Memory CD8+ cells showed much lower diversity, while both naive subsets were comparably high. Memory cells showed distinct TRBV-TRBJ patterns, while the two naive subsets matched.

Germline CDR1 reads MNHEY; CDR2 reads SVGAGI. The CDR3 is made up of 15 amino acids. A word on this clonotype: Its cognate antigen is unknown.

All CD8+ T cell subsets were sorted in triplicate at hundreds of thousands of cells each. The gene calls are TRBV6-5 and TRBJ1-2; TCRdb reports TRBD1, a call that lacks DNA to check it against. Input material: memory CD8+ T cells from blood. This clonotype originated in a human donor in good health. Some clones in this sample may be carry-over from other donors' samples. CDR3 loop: CASGGQSRLAYGYTF.